What follows are 21 T cell receptor beta chains derived from one specimen sequenced in a study of T cells in narcolepsy. Measured with immunoSEQ multiplex PCR; TCRdb has only the in-frame clones, and not every one. The sample records about 27,000 clones, roughly 74% being singletons. Sequenced sample: CD45RA- memory CD4+ T cells from PBMCs. The receptors shown here come from a human donor with narcolepsy.

The genes are TRBV7-9 and TRBJ1-2; D unclear. This CDR3 region has 13 residues. V was pared by 3 bases and J by 2 bases, with 7 bases between. Per germline, CDR1 SEHNR and CDR2 FQNEAQ (reference sequence). The CDR3 region has the DNA TGTGCCAGCAGCTTTCCTTTCAACTATGGCTACACCTTC. Its protein is CASSFPFNYGYTF.

CDR3 residues: CASRLNTDTQYF. CDR3 nucleotide sequence: TGTGCCAGTAGACTTAACACAGATACGCAGTATTTT. The chain recombines TRBV19 with TRBJ2-3; no clear D gene. V was shortened by 6 bases and J by 2 bases, with 6 bases between the two germline ends. Looked up from germline, CDR1 is LNHDA and CDR2 is SQIVND (reference sequence). The length of the CDR3 is 12 residues.

The chain employs TRBV5-8 and TRBJ1-2; TRBD1 might be the D (6 bases). The CDR3 covers 14 residues. CDR1 is SGHTS and CDR2 is YDEGEE in the germline V gene. V lost 6 bases to trimming and J lost 1 base, with 13 bases between them. The CDR3 loop is CASTRRQVNYGYTF. CDR3 coding DNA: TGTGCCAGCACCAGGAGACAGGTTAACTATGGCTACACCTTC.

The V gene is TRBV7-3, the J gene TRBJ2-2, with unresolved D. The ends were cut back, 1 base at V and 4 bases at J, with 10 bases in the middle. The CDR3 consists of 15 residues. CDR1 and CDR2 from the germline V gene are SGHTA and FQGTGA. CDR3: CASSLNVGSTGELFF. In DNA, the CDR3 is TGTGCCAGCAGCTTAAACGTGGGCTCCACCGGGGAGCTGTTTTTT.

The CDR3 DNA sequence: TGTGCCACCAGCAGTGGAAATTGGGCGGGGGGGCATAAGACCCAGTACTTC. It encodes CATSSGNWAGGHKTQYF. The chain employs TRBV15 and TRBJ2-5; TRBD2 matches at 9 bases. The CDR3 length is 17 residues. Germline V gene lookup returns CDR1 LNHNV and CDR2 YYDKDF (reference sequence). V was clipped by 3 bases and J by 6 bases; unmatched bases: 14.

The chain couples TRBV9 to TRBJ1-1, with TRBD1 as a possible D gene (6 bases). This CDR3 has 15 residues. The V gene's germline CDR1 is SGDLS and CDR2 YYNGEE. The V gene lost 0 bases and the J gene lost 5 bases, with 14 bases spanning the gap. CDR3 sequence: CASSVVGGAMTEAFF. CDR3 DNA: TGTGCCAGCAGCGTAGTCGGGGGCGCGATGACTGAAGCTTTCTTT.

The J gene is TRBJ2-2, the V gene TRBV7-3; TRBD1 matches 7 bases. CDR3 length: 17 residues. V shed 4 bases, J shed 0 bases, and the junction held 8 bases outside the gene matches. Germline CDR1 is SGHTA and CDR2 is FQGTGA. The DNA for the CDR3 is TGTGCCAGCAGCTCCCCCTATGGGACAGCGAACACCGGGGAGCTGTTTTTT. As protein: CASSSPYGTANTGELFF. The full variable domain, in which reference TRBV7-3 and TRBJ2-2 provide the parts outside the CDR3, is GAGVSQTPSNKVTEKGKYVELRCDPISGHTALYWYRQSLGQGPEFLIYFQGTGAADDSGLPNDRFFAVRPEGSVSTLKIQRTERGDSAVYLCASSSPYGTANTGELFFGEGSRLTVL.

The V and J genes are TRBV7-8 and TRBJ1-4; a possible D gene is TRBD1 (5 bases). CDR3 size: 15 residues. Per germline, CDR1 SGHVS and CDR2 FQNEAQ. Trimming pared 5 bases from V and 3 bases from J, leaving 13 bases between. The CDR3 protein is CASSPWDPSNEKLFF. The CDR3 nucleotides are TGTGCCAGCAGCCCCTGGGACCCTTCTAATGAAAAACTGTTTTTT. The full variable domain, its missing parts supplied by reference TRBV7-8 and TRBJ1-4, is GAGVSQSPRYKVAKRGQDVALRCDPISGHVSLFWYQQALGQGPEFLTYFQNEAQLDKSGLPSDRFFAERPEGSVSTLKIQRTQQEDSAVYLCASSPWDPSNEKLFFGSGTQLSVL.

The chain is built from TRBV9 and TRBJ2-3; D may match TRBD1 or TRBD2 (5 bases each). The V end lost 2 bases, the J end lost 2 bases, and 12 bases lay between the germline ends. In germline, CDR1 is SGDLS, CDR2 YYNGEE. The CDR3 is made up of 15 amino acids. The CDR3 DNA reads TGTGCCAGCAGCGTCCGGGACGGAATCACAGATACGCAGTATTTT. Translated, it gives CASSVRDGITDTQYF.

Here the CDR3 reads CASSLEGLAGYEQYF. CDR3 DNA sequence: TGTGCCAGCAGCTTAGAGGGCCTAGCAGGCTACGAGCAGTACTTC. The rearrangement joins TRBV11-3 to TRBJ2-7; TRBD2 might be the D (5 bases). V lost 0 bases to trimming and J lost 3 bases, with 12 bases between them. This CDR3 has 15 amino acids. Germline V gene lookup returns CDR1 SGHNT and CDR2 YENEEA. Looking up the rest from reference TRBV11-3 and TRBJ2-7 gives the full variable domain: EAGVVQSPRYKIIEKKQPVAFWCNPISGHNTLYWYLQNLGQGPELLIRYENEEAVDDSQLPKDRFSAERLKGVDSTLKIQPAELGDSAVYLCASSLEGLAGYEQYFGPGTRLTVT.

The chain carries TRBV6-1 and TRBJ1-4; 9 bases match TRBD1. CDR3 length equals 14 residues. V was clipped by 3 bases and J by 8 bases; unmatched bases: 4. CDR1 and CDR2 from the germline V gene are MNHNS and SASEGT. CDR3 sequence: CASSEGQGWEKLFF. The CDR3 DNA sequence: TGTGCCAGCAGTGAGGGACAGGGTTGGGAAAAACTGTTTTTT.

V and J are TRBV27 and TRBJ1-5; D is unclear. The CDR3 sequence is 13 residues long. V lost 2 bases to trimming and J lost 7 bases, with 9 bases between them. The germline gives CDR1 MNHEY, CDR2 SMNVEV (reference sequence). CDR3 in amino acids: CASSLRGYQPQHF. The CDR3 bases are TGTGCCAGCAGTTTAAGAGGTTACCAGCCCCAGCATTTT.

This clone has more than one count but fewer than ten. This chain joins TRBV27 and TRBJ1-3; D call uncertain. The CDR3 extends over 15 amino acids. Trimming cost V 4 bases and J 0 bases, with 10 bases left between them. The germline gives CDR1 MNHEY, CDR2 SMNVEV (reference sequence). The CDR3 DNA reads as TGTGCCAGCAGTTCCAGGCCGTACTCTGGAAACACCATATATTTT. Translated, it gives CASSSRPYSGNTIYF.

V is TRBV11-3 and J is TRBJ2-7; a weak D match, TRBD1 (5 bases). The CDR3 contains 14 residues. CDR1 SGHNT and CDR2 YENEEA come from the germline V gene. V lost 2 bases and J lost 0, with 8 bases in between. CDR3 residues: CASSLQGSSYEQYF. For the CDR3, the DNA is TGTGCCAGCAGCTTACAGGGAAGCTCCTACGAGCAGTACTTC.

This chain links TRBV5-1 with TRBJ2-5, with 14 bases fitting TRBD2. Germline V lookup: CDR1 SGHRS, CDR2 YFSETQ. The length of the CDR3 is 15 residues. The J segment lost 4 bases and the V segment lost 4 bases, leaving 3 bases of the junction unmatched. The CDR3 nucleotides read TGCGCCAGCAGCCCCGGGACTAGCGGGGGAGAGACCCAGTACTTC. It specifies CASSPGTSGGETQYF.

The J gene is TRBJ2-5, the V gene TRBV7-9, with D tentatively TRBD2 (6 bases). Germline assignment: CDR1 SEHNR and CDR2 FQNEAQ (reference sequence). The CDR3 extends over 15 amino acids. V lost 8 bases to trimming and J lost 5 bases, with 21 bases between them. The CDR3 sequence: CASEEGTGSEETQYF. CDR3 sequence (DNA): TGTGCCAGCGAGGAGGGGACGGGGAGCGAGGAGACCCAGTACTTC.

This clone was counted between two and nine times. The chain carries TRBV19 and TRBJ1-5; tentatively, D is TRBD1 (5 bases). The length of the CDR3 is 17 residues. Germline-derived CDR1 and CDR2 are LNHDA and SQIVND (reference sequence). V was clipped by 3 bases and J by 2 bases, with 17 bases between them. This chain's CDR3 is CASSMGVGGVRNQPQHF. The CDR3 DNA follows: TGTGCCAGTAGTATGGGAGTTGGAGGGGTACGCAATCAGCCCCAGCATTTT.

The chain has TRBV9 and TRBJ1-1; 7 nucleotides agree with TRBD1. The CDR3 has 15 amino acids. From germline, CDR1 is SGDLS and CDR2 YYNGEE. Unmatched junction bases numbered 4, after V lost 0 bases and J lost 2 bases. The CDR3 DNA reads TGTGCCAGCAGCGTAGGGGAAGGGGGCAACACTGAAGCTTTCTTT. Residues: CASSVGEGGNTEAFF.

The chain has TRBV5-1 and TRBJ1-2; no clear D. Trimming took off 8 bases at V and 2 bases at J, with 10 bases between the two ends. The CDR3 runs 12 residues. Germline V CDR1 and CDR2: SGHRS, YFSETQ. The CDR3 nucleotides read TGCGCCAGGAATCAGAAAAACTATGGCTACACCTTC. The encoded protein is CARNQKNYGYTF.

V gene TRBV7-9 combines with J gene TRBJ1-2; 7 bases are shared with TRBD1. The CDR3 runs 15 residues. V was clipped by 4 bases and J by 2 bases; unmatched bases: 7. The V gene's germline CDR1 is SEHNR and CDR2 FQNEAQ (reference sequence). CDR3: CASSYTTTGNYGYTF. CDR3 sequence (DNA): TGTGCCAGCAGCTACACCACGACAGGGAACTATGGCTACACCTTC.

The rearrangement uses TRBV6-1 and TRBJ2-1, with 8 bases fitting TRBD1. The CDR3 covers 15 residues. Germline V CDR1 and CDR2: MNHNS, SASEGT. V shed 8 bases, J shed 8 bases, and the junction held 14 bases outside the gene matches. The CDR3 bases are TGTGCCAGCCAAGAGGACAGGGAAAGGTTCTATGAGCAGTTCTTC. Its translation is CASQEDRERFYEQFF.